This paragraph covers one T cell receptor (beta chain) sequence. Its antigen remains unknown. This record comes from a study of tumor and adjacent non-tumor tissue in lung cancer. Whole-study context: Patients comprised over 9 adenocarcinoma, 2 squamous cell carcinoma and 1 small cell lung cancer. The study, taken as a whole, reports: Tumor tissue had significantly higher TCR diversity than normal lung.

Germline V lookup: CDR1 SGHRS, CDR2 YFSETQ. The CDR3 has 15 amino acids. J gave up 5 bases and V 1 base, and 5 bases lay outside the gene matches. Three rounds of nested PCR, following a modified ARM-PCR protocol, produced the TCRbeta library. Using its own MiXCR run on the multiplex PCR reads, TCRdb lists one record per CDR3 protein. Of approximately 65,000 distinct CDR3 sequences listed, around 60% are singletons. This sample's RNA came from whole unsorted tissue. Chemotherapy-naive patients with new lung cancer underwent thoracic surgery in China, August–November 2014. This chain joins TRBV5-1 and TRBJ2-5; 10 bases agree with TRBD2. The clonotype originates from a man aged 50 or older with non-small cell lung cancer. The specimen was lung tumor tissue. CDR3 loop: CASSLFSGGAETQYF. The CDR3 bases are TGCGCCAGCAGCTTGTTCAGCGGGGGGGCGGAGACCCAGTACTTC. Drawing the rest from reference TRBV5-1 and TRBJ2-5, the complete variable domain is KAGVTQTPRYLIKTRGQQVTLSCSPISGHRSVSWYQQTPGQGLQFLFEYFSETQRNKGNFPGRFSGRQFSNSRSEMNVSTLELGDSALYLCASSLFSGGAETQYFGPGTRLLVL.